This passage covers 19 T cell receptor beta chains from one sample sequenced in a study of Ad26.COV2.S vaccination and SARS-CoV-2 variants. Data came from immunoSEQ multiplex PCR; TCRdb stores just in-frame clones and leaves some out. The sample has roughly 380,000 clones, 88% seen once; the top ten hold approximately 4%. The treatment: 15 to 20 received Ad26.COV2.S at low or high dose, single or two shots; several received placebo; per-sample allocation not given. Each sample was drawn 63 days after the first injection (of vaccine or placebo). The sequencing here drew on peripheral blood, taken in a trial of Ad26.COV2.S vaccine versus placebo. The receptors come from a person aged 18 to 65 who received the Ad26.COV2.S COVID-19 vaccine or a placebo.

This clone is a singleton in its sample. The sample holds other DNA sequences that translate to the same CDR3. The rearrangement links TRBV5-1 to TRBJ1-1, with D maybe TRBD1 (5 bases). Germline V gives CDR1 SGHRS, CDR2 YFSETQ. The germline V and J ends were trimmed by 0 bases and 1 base, with 7 bases remaining between them. The length of the CDR3 is 14 residues. CDR3 nucleotides: TGCGCCAGCAGCTTGGAAGGGACGAACACTGAAGCTTTCTTT. This codes for CASSLEGTNTEAFF.

This clone came up once. The V and J genes are TRBV19 and TRBJ1-6, with 10 bases fitting TRBD1. Germline V gene lookup returns CDR1 LNHDA and CDR2 SQIVND (reference sequence). V was pared by 2 bases and J by 10 bases, with 2 bases of the junction left unmatched. This CDR3 has 14 amino acids. The CDR3 spells CASSIWDRGSPLHF. As DNA, the CDR3 is TGTGCCAGTAGTATATGGGACAGGGGCTCACCCCTCCACTTT.

The table lists this clone with a count of one. This chain connects TRBV5-1 to TRBJ2-5; 7 nucleotides line up with TRBD1. This CDR3 contains 14 residues. The germline gives CDR1 SGHRS, CDR2 YFSETQ. With V trimmed by 4 bases and J by 1 base, 4 bases remained unmatched. The CDR3 region has the DNA TGCGCCAGCAGCAGAGGGGACAGCCAAGAGACCCAGTACTTC. It is translated as CASSRGDSQETQYF.

DNA of the CDR3: TGTGCCAGCAGCCGAGCGGGGGGTACGTACGAGCAGTACTTC. The encoded protein is CASSRAGGTYEQYF. This rearrangement joins TRBV6-2 or TRBV6-3 to TRBJ2-7; 9 bases are a match to TRBD2. CDR3 size: 14 residues. Germline CDR1 and CDR2: MNHEY and SVGEGT. The V and J ends lost 6 bases and 4 bases, in that order; junction bases with no gene match: 7.

The chain employs TRBV9 and TRBJ2-7; 10 bases agree with TRBD1. There are 16 residues in the CDR3. V lost 3 bases and J lost 2; bases outside the gene matches: 8. Germline V gives CDR1 SGDLS, CDR2 YYNGEE. As DNA, the CDR3 is TGTGCCAGCAGCGCGGAACCGGGACAGGGGCCCTACGAGCAGTACTTC. It codes for CASSAEPGQGPYEQYF.

This clone has a single count. The V gene is TRBV6-2 or TRBV6-3, the J gene TRBJ1-1, with a weak D call TRBD1 (5 bases). The V gene's germline CDR1 is MNHEY and CDR2 SVGEGT. With 4 bases removed from V and 4 bases from J, the gap between germline ends came to 13 bases. This CDR3 has 14 residues. The CDR3 region is CASSWRRGRTEAFF. The CDR3 nucleotides are TGTGCCAGCAGTTGGCGCCGGGGACGCACTGAAGCTTTCTTT.

The V gene is TRBV11-2, the J gene TRBJ2-1, with 7 bases matching TRBD1. The germline V gene has CDR1 SGHAT and CDR2 FQNNGV. The CDR3 has 15 residues. With V trimmed by 5 bases and J by 0 bases, 4 bases remained unmatched. The CDR3, as DNA: TGTGCCAGCAGCCCGACAGGGAGCTCCTACAATGAGCAGTTCTTC. This translates into CASSPTGSSYNEQFF.

The rearrangement joins TRBV7-8 to TRBJ2-7, with no clear D. The CDR3 extends over 14 amino acids. Germline CDR1 and CDR2: SGHVS and FQNEAQ. The germline V and J ends were trimmed by 1 base and 1 base, with 8 bases remaining between them. In DNA form, the CDR3 reads TGTGCCAGCAGCTTAGTAGGCAGGTCCTACGAGCAGTACTTC. This sequence encodes CASSLVGRSYEQYF.

The rearrangement links TRBV6-1 to TRBJ1-5; D may be TRBD1 (5 bases). Germline loops: CDR1 MNHNS, CDR2 SASEGT. V was cut by 4 bases and J by 5 bases, with 18 bases left in between. The CDR3 extends over 16 amino acids. CDR3 in amino acids: CASSVRRDLVYQPQHF. CDR3 in DNA: TGTGCCAGCAGTGTCCGAAGGGACTTAGTTTATCAGCCCCAGCATTTT.

Here the CDR3 reads CASSPGKNTEAFF. The CDR3 DNA reads TGTGCCAGCTCACCCGGAAAGAACACTGAAGCTTTCTTT. The V gene is TRBV18, the J gene TRBJ1-1; D gene uncertain. The V and J ends lost 3 bases and 1 base respectively, with 6 bases between them. CDR3 size: 13 residues. The germline V gene encodes CDR1 KGHSH and CDR2 LQKENI.

The chain carries TRBV19 and TRBJ1-1; no firm D call. This CDR3 has 14 amino acids. The ends were cut back, 4 bases at V and 0 bases at J, with 9 bases in the middle. Germline CDR1 LNHDA, CDR2 SQIVND (reference sequence). CDR3 in DNA: TGTGCCAGTAGTACCCGACGGGTGAACACTGAAGCTTTCTTT. Amino acids: CASSTRRVNTEAFF.

This rearrangement joins TRBV10-3 to TRBJ2-3; 7 bases map to TRBD1. The CDR3 covers 13 residues. The J segment lost 0 bases and the V segment lost 7 bases, leaving 1 base of the junction unmatched. The germline V gene has CDR1 ENHRY and CDR2 SYGVKD. The DNA of the CDR3 is TGTGCCATCAAGGGGGCAAGCACAGATACGCAGTATTTT. Its translation: CAIKGASTDTQYF.

This chain uses TRBV25-1 with TRBJ1-2; D is uncertain. Trimming removed 2 bases from V and 2 bases from J, with 0 bases in between. The germline CDR1 and CDR2 sequences are MGHDK and SYGVNS. There are 11 residues in the CDR3. CDR3 DNA: TGTGCCAGCAGTGAAAACTATGGCTACACCTTC. Its protein is CASSENYGYTF.

The chain carries TRBV29-1 and TRBJ1-2, with D unclear. Per the germline V gene, CDR1 is SQVTM and CDR2 is ANQGSEA. This CDR3 contains 13 residues. The V end was cut by 7 bases, the J end by 3 bases, with 15 bases between. This CDR3 reads CSAPTSADYGYTF. The CDR3 bases are TGCAGCGCCCCGACGTCGGCAGACTATGGCTACACCTTC.

The chain has TRBV7-2 and TRBJ1-5; D remains ambiguous. V gave up 0 bases and J gave up 0 bases, with 6 bases separating them. Germline CDR1 SGHTA, CDR2 FQGNSA. This CDR3 is 15 amino acids long. The CDR3 loop reads CASSLAGDSNQPQHF. In nucleotides, the CDR3 is TGTGCCAGCAGCTTAGCGGGCGATAGCAATCAGCCCCAGCATTTT.

This clone turned up a few times. This chain uses TRBV6-5 with TRBJ1-4; D perhaps matches TRBD1 (6 bases). This CDR3 region has 13 residues. From germline, CDR1 is MNHEY and CDR2 SVGAGI. Trimming pared 5 bases from V and 8 bases from J, leaving 12 bases between. The DNA for the CDR3 is TGTGCCAGCAGTATACAGGGATTGGAAAAACTGTTTTTT. Translation: CASSIQGLEKLFF.

CDR3 DNA sequence: TGTGCCAGTAGTATTTCCCAGGGGGCGGCAGATACGCAGTATTTT. This sequence encodes CASSISQGAADTQYF. The chain employs TRBV19 and TRBJ2-3; TRBD1 agrees at 8 bases. Trimming cost V 3 bases and J 4 bases; bases outside gene matches: 6. This CDR3 has 15 residues. CDR1 and CDR2 (germline): LNHDA, SQIVND (reference sequence).

The chain uses TRBV15 and TRBJ2-7; 7 bases line up with TRBD2. Per germline, CDR1 LNHNV and CDR2 YYDKDF (reference sequence). V was clipped by 0 bases and J by 3 bases; unmatched bases: 5. The CDR3 loop spans 15 amino acids. DNA for the CDR3: TGTGCCACCAGCAGAGATCGGGGGGAAGGCTACGAGCAGTACTTC. Translated, it gives CATSRDRGEGYEQYF.

This chain uses TRBV2 with TRBJ1-5, with TRBD1 matching over 7 bases. CDR3 length: 14 amino acids. CDR1 is SNHLY, CDR2 FYNNEI, per germline. Germline trimming cut 3 bases from V and 2 bases from J; bases unmatched to any gene: 1. CDR3 bases: TGTGCCAGCAGTGAGGGGACAGGCAATCAGCCCCAGCATTTT. As protein: CASSEGTGNQPQHF.